This TCR beta chain was profiled in a study of vaccination effects on CD4 cells after COVID-19. On the study more broadly: ViraFEST expansion of antigen-specific CD4+ T cells with viral peptide pools preceded sequencing. Post-vaccine specimens arrived a median 72 days past the second dose.

This clone was seen a handful of times. Its specificity is not known. Following a roughly 10-day culture, CD4+ T cells were purified. This person's SARS-CoV-2 infection, confirmed by PCR, occurred between March and December 2020. Participants received two doses of either the BNT162b2 or mRNA-1273 vaccine. At days 3 and 7, half of the medium was exchanged for IL-2 medium. TCRdb's copy holds only in-frame clones and misses some; the assay was immunoSEQ multiplex PCR. The sample lists tens of thousands of clones, about 76% occurring once. The CDR3 length is 13 residues. Trimming cost V 7 bases and J 10 bases; bases outside gene matches: 10. CDR1 SQVTM and CDR2 ANQGSEA come from the germline V gene.

The source material was CD4+ T cells from PBMCs cultured without peptide, sampled after COVID-19 vaccination. The rearrangement joins TRBV29-1 to TRBJ1-3; TRBD1 aligns across 10 bases. The source is a human donor who had a prior SARS-CoV-2 infection. CDR3 amino acids: CSALDRGQRTIYF. In DNA form, the CDR3 reads TGCAGCGCCCTCGACAGGGGGCAAAGGACCATATATTTT.